The 16 T cell receptor beta chains reported below all come from one sample, sequenced in a study of T cell repertoires in cytomegalovirus infection (dated by TCRdb to the late 2010s). For these TCRs, the target antigens are not known. The sample was run on an Illumina HiSeq 1500. TCRdb reprocessing: public reads trimmed at Q25 with fastp, clones called with MiXCR, in-frame beta chains kept. Each entry merges the rows of one CDR3 protein and shows their most common DNA and genes. In this sample the table shows 40,000 to 50,000 distinct CDR3 sequences, 20% to 25% of which occur a single time. Jointly, the top ten make up 18% of the sample. What was sequenced was PBMCs, sequenced either directly or after in vitro stimulation (not recorded which). Receptor source: a human donor in good health (CMV status not recorded). Some clones in this sample may be carry-over from other donors' samples.

This clonotype was observed at least ten times. The rearrangement links TRBV6-1 to TRBJ1-4, with no clear D. The germline V gene has CDR1 MNHNS and CDR2 SASEGT. V lost 2 bases and J lost 7, with 26 bases in between. The CDR3 is 19 amino acids. CDR3 nucleotides: TGTGCCAGCAGTGAATTCTCGTTTCGGTCGGCCCGGGTCGTTGAAAAACTGTTTTTT. Its translation is CASSEFSFRSARVVEKLFF.

This clonotype showed up many times. This chain connects TRBV12-3 or TRBV12-4 to TRBJ1-1; D call uncertain. The CDR3 is made up of 11 amino acids. V lost 5 bases to trimming and J lost 6 bases, with 7 bases between them. The CDR3 nucleotides are TGTGCCAGCAGTAGTCAGTCTGAAGCTTTCTTT. This encodes CASSSQSEAFF.

Many counts were recorded for this clonotype. The genes are TRBV28 and TRBJ2-7; the D gene could be TRBD1 or TRBD2 (5 bases each). This CDR3 region has 13 residues. Trimming cost V 5 bases and J 3 bases, with 11 bases left between them. In germline, CDR1 is MDHEN, CDR2 SYDVKM. The CDR3 nucleotides are TGTGCCAGCAGTCGGGACGACCTCTACGAGCAGTACTTC. It specifies CASSRDDLYEQYF.

The V call is TRBV10-3, the J call TRBJ2-1, with D possibly being TRBD2 (5 bases). The CDR3 loop spans 12 amino acids. CDR1 ENHRY and CDR2 SYGVKD come from the germline V gene. V lost 4 bases and J 5 bases, leaving 6 bases between the germline ends. CDR3 nucleotide sequence: TGTGCCATCAGTGGAGCGGACAATGAGCAGTTCTTC. This translates into CAISGADNEQFF.

The chain combines TRBV29-1 with TRBJ2-7; D not resolved. The germline V gene has CDR1 SQVTM and CDR2 ANQGSEA. Trimming shortened V by 7 bases and J by 5 bases, and 15 bases separated the two germline ends. The CDR3 totals 12 residues. The CDR3 sequence is CSAVYDRHEQYF. The CDR3 DNA reads as TGCAGCGCCGTGTACGACCGACACGAGCAGTACTTC.

There are many counts of this clonotype. This sequence joins TRBV7-9 and TRBJ2-7; TRBD2 aligns across 7 bases. CDR3 length: 14 amino acids. Germline assignment: CDR1 SEHNR and CDR2 FQNEAQ (reference sequence). V was pared by 4 bases and J by 4 bases, with 7 bases of the junction left unmatched. The CDR3 sequence: CASSSWTSGYEQYF. DNA for the CDR3: TGTGCCAGCAGCTCGTGGACTAGTGGGTACGAGCAGTACTTC.

The rearrangement links TRBV27 to TRBJ2-2; a possible D gene is TRBD1 (6 bases). This CDR3 comprises 15 residues. The V gene's germline CDR1 is MNHEY and CDR2 SMNVEV (reference sequence). The V end was cut by 1 base, the J end by 6 bases, with 12 bases between. For the CDR3, the DNA is TGTGCCAGCAGTTTATGGGGGCTCCGGGCCGGGGAGCTGTTTTTT. Translation: CASSLWGLRAGELFF.

This clonotype has a single count. V gene TRBV2 combines with J gene TRBJ2-1, with TRBD2 matching 10 bases. The CDR3 extends over 15 amino acids. CDR1 is SNHLY, CDR2 FYNNEI, per germline. With 6 bases clipped from V and 1 base from J, the junction kept 3 bases outside the gene matches. As DNA, the CDR3 is TGTGCCAGCAGCACTAGCGGGATTTCCTACAATGAGCAGTTCTTC. Translated: CASSTSGISYNEQFF. The entire variable domain, with the rest obtained from reference TRBV2 and TRBJ2-1, is as follows: EPEVTQTPSHQVTQMGQEVILRCVPISNHLYFYWYRQILGQKVEFLVSFYNNEISEKSEIFDDQFSVERPDGSNFTLKIRSTKLEDSAMYFCASSTSGISYNEQFFGPGTRLTVL.

This chain connects TRBV5-1 to TRBJ2-3, with D hard to call. V lost 0 bases, J lost 0 bases, and 5 bases lay in between. Germline lookup yields CDR1 SGHRS and CDR2 YFSETQ. The CDR3 consists of 14 residues. The CDR3 sequence: CASSLEDSTDTQYF. The CDR3 coding sequence is TGCGCCAGCAGCTTGGAAGACAGCACAGATACGCAGTATTTT.

This clonotype has a handful of counts. J is TRBJ1-1 and V is TRBV6-1, with TRBD1 as a possible D gene (6 bases). Germline values: CDR1 MNHNS, CDR2 SASEGT. V was trimmed by 7 bases and J by 7 bases, leaving 10 bases between them. This CDR3 is built from 11 residues. CDR3 in DNA: TGTGCCAGCAAACGACAGGTTGAAGCTTTCTTT. It specifies CASKRQVEAFF.

This rearrangement joins TRBV15 to TRBJ1-2, with 7 bases aligning to TRBD1. The trim removed 8 bases at V and 1 base at J, leaving 7 bases unmatched. Germline V gene sequence: CDR1 LNHNV, CDR2 YYDKDF (reference sequence). CDR3 length equals 14 residues. The CDR3 spells CATRPGQYNYGYTF. The CDR3 DNA sequence: TGTGCCACCCGACCGGGACAGTATAACTATGGCTACACCTTC.

The chain uses TRBV6-1 and TRBJ2-7, with no clear D. CDR3 length equals 12 residues. Per the germline V gene, CDR1 is MNHNS and CDR2 is SASEGT. The V end lost 2 bases, the J end lost 7 bases, and 9 bases lay between the germline ends. CDR3 residues: CASSEPPREQYF. CDR3 bases: TGTGCCAGCAGTGAACCCCCCAGGGAGCAGTACTTC.

The chain employs TRBV28 and TRBJ2-1, with D tentatively TRBD2 (6 bases). Germline V gene lookup returns CDR1 MDHEN and CDR2 SYDVKM. The CDR3 is 15 residues long. The germline V and J ends were trimmed by 6 bases and 9 bases, with 21 bases remaining between them. The CDR3: CASSAGSGTPGEQFF. As DNA, the CDR3 is TGTGCCAGCAGCGCGGGGAGCGGAACTCCGGGTGAGCAGTTCTTC.

The table lists this clonotype with many counts. The chain uses TRBV28 and TRBJ1-5; unclear D gene. The germline V gene has CDR1 MDHEN and CDR2 SYDVKM. This CDR3 comprises 17 residues. V lost 1 base, J lost 0 bases, and 13 bases lay in between. CDR3 protein: CASSLSAEVYSNQPQHF. In nucleotides, the CDR3 is TGTGCCAGCAGTTTATCGGCAGAGGTTTATAGCAATCAGCCCCAGCATTTT.

This clonotype was recorded a few times. The chain carries TRBV20-1 and TRBJ1-4; D unclear. The V gene's germline CDR1 is DFQATT and CDR2 SNEGSKA (reference sequence). The CDR3 extends over 14 amino acids. V was shortened by 0 bases and J by 4 bases, with 9 bases between the two germline ends. Written as DNA, the CDR3 is TGCAGTGCTAGAGAGGACGCCCTTAATGAAAAACTGTTTTTT. It is translated as CSAREDALNEKLFF.

This clonotype was detected a few times. The genes are TRBV6-2 or TRBV6-3 and TRBJ2-7; possible D gene TRBD2, 6 bases. From germline, CDR1 is MNHEY and CDR2 SVGEGT. The CDR3 sequence is 13 residues long. V gave up 8 bases and J gave up 4 bases, with 15 bases separating them. CDR3: CASSGDPRYEQYV. CDR3 coding DNA: TGTGCCAGCTCGGGGGATCCCCGATACGAGCAGTACGTC.